Presented here are 29 T cell receptor beta chains from one specimen sequenced in a study of vaccination effects on CD4 cells after COVID-19 (dated by TCRdb to 2021 to 2024). The library relied on the immunoSEQ multiplex PCR assay. TCRdb took over this immuneACCESS table, retaining in-frame rearrangements with V and J assigned. Such tables are incomplete; in checked studies, under half of the missing clones stem from an unresolved V gene, and the remainder is unexplained. This sample lists tens of thousands of clones; 72% were detected once. The ten largest make up approximately 22% of the sample. After around 10 days of culture, CD4+ T cells were isolated with the EasySep CD4+ T cell isolation kit. Their specific antigens are unknown. The material was CD4+ T cells from PBMCs cultured without peptide, obtained before COVID-19 vaccination. These receptors all stem from a human donor who had a prior SARS-CoV-2 infection.

V gene TRBV5-6 combines with J gene TRBJ1-3; no reliable D call. The V gene's germline CDR1 is SGHDT and CDR2 YYEEEE. V was cut by 0 bases and J by 3 bases, with 7 bases left in between. This CDR3 spans 14 amino acids. CDR3 sequence (DNA): TGTGCCAGCAGCTTGGGGCCGAATGGAAACACCATATATTTT. Translated, it gives CASSLGPNGNTIYF.

This chain joins TRBV5-1 and TRBJ1-6, with D possibly TRBD1 on 5 matching bases. CDR1 is SGHRS and CDR2 is YFSETQ in the germline V gene. The V end was cut by 5 bases, the J end by 10 bases, with 19 bases between. The CDR3 contains 15 residues. The CDR3 loop reads CASSAQDGGQSPLHF. The CDR3 DNA reads as TGCGCCAGCAGTGCGCAGGACGGGGGTCAATCACCCCTCCACTTT.

The chain joins TRBV7-9 to TRBJ2-3, with D possibly being TRBD1 (6 bases). CDR1 is SEHNR, CDR2 FQNEAQ, per germline (reference sequence). Trimming left V 5 bases short and J 6 bases short, with 12 bases between. This CDR3 region has 13 residues. The CDR3 DNA reads as TGTGCCAGCAGCGCTCACAGGGTTGATACGCAGTATTTT. As protein: CASSAHRVDTQYF.

The chain uses TRBV4-3 and TRBJ2-2, with 9 bases matching TRBD2. Trimming at V came to 1 base and at J to 4 bases, leaving 16 bases not matched to a gene. The CDR3 covers 20 residues. Germline V lookup: CDR1 LGHNA, CDR2 YSLEER. The CDR3 DNA sequence: TGCGCCAGCAGCCAAGGCTCTAGCGGGAATCAGCTCTTGGGCACCGGGGAGCTGTTTTTT. Its translation: CASSQGSSGNQLLGTGELFF.

There are a few counts of this clone. The rearrangement uses TRBV5-6 and TRBJ2-7, with D possibly matching TRBD1 (6 bases). The CDR3 is 12 amino acids. Between the trimmed V and J ends, which lost 4 bases and 5 bases, there was a span of 10 bases. From germline, CDR1 is SGHDT and CDR2 YYEEEE. CDR3 amino acids: CASSRTANEQYF. CDR3 coding DNA: TGTGCCAGCAGCAGGACAGCTAACGAGCAGTACTTC. Based on the CDR3 plus reference TRBV5-6 and TRBJ2-7, the full variable domain is DAGVTQSPTHLIKTRGQQVTLRCSPKSGHDTVSWYQQALGQGPQFIFQYYEEEERQRGNFPDRFSGHQFPNYSSELNVNALLLGDSALYLCASSRTANEQYFGPGTRLTVT.

The J gene is TRBJ2-7, the V gene TRBV12-3 or TRBV12-4, with 9 bases aligning to TRBD1. CDR3 size: 13 residues. The V gene end was trimmed by 9 bases and the J gene end by 5 bases; junction bases not matched to a gene: 8. CDR3 in amino acids: CASARDRAHEQYF. CDR3 coding DNA: TGTGCCAGTGCCCGGGACAGGGCCCACGAGCAGTACTTC.

The chain carries TRBV5-1 and TRBJ2-7; 13 bases map to TRBD2. Per the germline V gene, CDR1 is SGHRS and CDR2 is YFSETQ. V lost 3 bases and J lost 12; bases outside the gene matches: 6. The CDR3 contains 13 residues. The chain's CDR3 is CASSSGTSGILYF. In DNA, the CDR3 is TGCGCCAGCAGCTCCGGGACTAGCGGGATATTGTACTTC.

The chain recombines TRBV19 with TRBJ2-5; D may be TRBD1 (6 bases). Germline V gene lookup returns CDR1 LNHDA and CDR2 SQIVND (reference sequence). CDR3 size: 13 residues. V was cut by 6 bases and J by 3 bases, with 11 bases left in between. CDR3 loop: CASRLQGEETQYF. The CDR3 region has the DNA TGTGCCAGTAGACTACAGGGAGAAGAGACCCAGTACTTC.

J is TRBJ1-1 and V is TRBV29-1; D is unclear. Germline CDR1 reads SQVTM; CDR2 reads ANQGSEA. Deletions cut 4 bases from V and 5 bases from J, with 20 bases between. The CDR3 totals 15 residues. For the CDR3, the DNA is TGCAGCGTTGGAGTTTTGCGGGCCCGAGGGACTGAAGCTTTCTTT. It is translated as CSVGVLRARGTEAFF.

This clone showed up just a few times. The CDR3 sequence: CASSLAQPYVGYTF. The CDR3 bases are TGTGCCAGCAGCTTAGCACAGCCATATGTAGGCTACACCTTC. The chain is built from TRBV11-2 and TRBJ1-2; D gene unclear. Trimming took off 1 base at V and 8 bases at J, with 14 bases between the two ends. The CDR3 length is 14 residues. Germline-derived CDR1 and CDR2 are SGHAT and FQNNGV.

The chain is built from TRBV10-3 and TRBJ1-1; TRBD1 might be the D (6 bases). CDR3 length equals 14 residues. Germline CDR1 and CDR2: ENHRY and SYGVKD. Deletions cut 8 bases from V and 4 bases from J, with 17 bases between. CDR3 in DNA: TGTGCCATCGGGGCACAGGGCAGGTCCACTGAAGCTTTCTTT. It is translated as CAIGAQGRSTEAFF.

The CDR3 is CASSPGGTSGSYNEQFF. The CDR3 DNA follows: TGTGCCAGCAGCCCCGGAGGGACTAGCGGCTCCTACAATGAGCAGTTCTTC. The chain couples TRBV5-5 to TRBJ2-1; 11 bases are a match to TRBD2. The CDR3 runs to 17 residues. Trimming at V came to 4 bases and at J to 0 bases, leaving 6 bases not matched to a gene. Germline V lookup: CDR1 SGHKS, CDR2 YYEKEE (reference sequence). Combining the CDR3 with reference TRBV5-5 and TRBJ2-1 gives the whole variable domain DAGVTQSPTHLIKTRGQQVTLRCSPISGHKSVSWYQQVLGQGPQFIFQYYEKEERGRGNFPDRFSARQFPNYSSELNVNALLLGDSALYLCASSPGGTSGSYNEQFFGPGTRLTVL.

This sequence joins TRBV5-1 and TRBJ2-5; D not certain. This CDR3 has 14 residues. CDR1 and CDR2 (germline): SGHRS, YFSETQ. V lost 3 bases, J lost 5 bases, and 14 bases lay in between. DNA for the CDR3: TGCGCCAGCAGCTCGGACCCAATGATGGAGACCCAGTACTTC. Amino acids: CASSSDPMMETQYF.

The chain uses TRBV6-6 and TRBJ2-1; 12 positions agree with TRBD2. Germline V gives CDR1 MNHNY, CDR2 SVGAGI (reference sequence). The V segment lost 5 bases and the J segment 3 bases; nucleotides outside the gene matches: 2. CDR3 length: 15 amino acids. The CDR3 here is CASSATSGSYNEQFF. DNA for the CDR3: TGTGCCAGCAGTGCGACTAGCGGGAGCTACAATGAGCAGTTCTTC.

This clone has only a few counts. The rearrangement links TRBV5-6 to TRBJ2-6; D gene uncertain. Trimming took 1 base from V and 0 from J, leaving 5 bases between them. The length of the CDR3 is 15 residues. Germline V gives CDR1 SGHDT, CDR2 YYEEEE. The CDR3 reads CASSLTGSGANVLTF. CDR3 nucleotides: TGTGCCAGCAGCTTGACGGGCTCTGGGGCCAACGTCCTGACTTTC.

This clone was detected once. J is TRBJ1-6 and V is TRBV5-1, with no clear D. V was pared by 0 bases and J by 10 bases, with 11 bases between. Germline CDR1 SGHRS, CDR2 YFSETQ. CDR3 size: 14 residues. CDR3 coding DNA: TGCGCCAGCAGCTTGGCCGAGAGTTCCTCACCCCTCCACTTT. This codes for CASSLAESSSPLHF.

This clone came up a few times. The chain combines TRBV19 with TRBJ1-2; 8 nucleotides align to TRBD1. The CDR3 runs to 15 residues. Germline V CDR1 and CDR2: LNHDA, SQIVND (reference sequence). V lost 1 base, J lost 3 bases, and 4 bases stayed unmatched. The CDR3 DNA is TGTGCCAGTAGTATAGTAACAGGGGGAGACTATGGCTACACCTTC. It yields the protein CASSIVTGGDYGYTF.

This rearrangement joins TRBV7-2 to TRBJ2-3; 10 bases are shared with TRBD2. Trimming took 4 bases from V and 8 from J; bases not matched to a gene: 6. Germline V gene lookup returns CDR1 SGHTA and CDR2 FQGNSA. The CDR3 is made up of 14 amino acids. DNA for the CDR3: TGTGCCAGCAGCTCAAGCGGGGGGGCTGGTACGCAGTATTTT. It encodes CASSSSGGAGTQYF.

The chain has TRBV9 and TRBJ2-5; the D gene is possibly TRBD2 (5 bases). CDR1 and CDR2 (germline): SGDLS, YYNGEE. CDR3 length: 13 amino acids. Trimming removed 0 bases at V and 5 bases at J, with 8 bases between. In DNA form, the CDR3 reads TGTGCCAGCAGCGTAGGGGAGACGGAGACCCAGTACTTC. Protein product: CASSVGETETQYF.

V gene TRBV27 combines with J gene TRBJ2-2, with 12 bases fitting TRBD2. Germline-derived CDR1 and CDR2 are MNHEY and SMNVEV (reference sequence). CDR3 size: 18 residues. The V gene end was trimmed by 7 bases and the J gene end by 6 bases; junction bases not matched to a gene: 15. The CDR3 nucleotides read TGTGCCAGCACCTCCATCGCGGCCCTAGCGGGAGGGGCCGGGGAGCTGTTTTTT. Translating gives CASTSIAALAGGAGELFF.

J is TRBJ2-3 and V is TRBV2, with D perhaps matching TRBD2 (5 bases). Looked up from germline, CDR1 is SNHLY and CDR2 is FYNNEI. The ends were cut back, 5 bases at V and 0 bases at J, with 12 bases in the middle. CDR3 length: 15 amino acids. The DNA for the CDR3 is TGTGCCAGCAGTTTAACTAGGACCAGCACAGATACGCAGTATTTT. Its translation is CASSLTRTSTDTQYF.

V is TRBV10-3 and J is TRBJ2-7; 8 nucleotides line up with TRBD2. With V trimmed by 8 bases and J by 2 bases, 8 bases remained unmatched. CDR1 is ENHRY, CDR2 SYGVKD, per germline. The CDR3 consists of 14 residues. CDR3 in amino acids: CAIRGRGDPYEQYF. In nucleotides, the CDR3 is TGTGCCATCCGGGGGCGGGGGGACCCCTACGAGCAGTACTTC.

This chain connects TRBV7-9 to TRBJ2-7; 12 bases line up with TRBD2. Germline V gene data show CDR1 as SEHNR and CDR2 as FQNEAQ (reference sequence). J was trimmed by 3 bases and V by 4 bases; bases with no gene match: 7. CDR3 length: 16 residues. CDR3 in DNA: TGTGCCAGCAGCTCCCGAGAGACTAGCGGGAGCTACGAGCAGTACTTC. This codes for CASSSRETSGSYEQYF.

This clone came up a few times. The CDR3, as DNA: TGTGCCAGCAGCCACAGAGGGACGGACGGAGATACGCAGTATTTT. This encodes CASSHRGTDGDTQYF. This chain uses TRBV7-3 with TRBJ2-3; the D gene could be TRBD1 or TRBD2 (5 bases each). There are 15 residues in the CDR3. V was trimmed by 5 bases and J by 5 bases, leaving 17 bases between them. CDR1 is SGHTA and CDR2 is FQGTGA in the germline V gene.

This clone was counted a few times. The CDR3 reads CASSFVDRGEQYF. CDR3 coding DNA: TGTGCCAGCAGCTTCGTCGACAGGGGCGAGCAGTACTTC. This chain joins TRBV7-3 and TRBJ2-7; 8 bases fit TRBD1. Germline lookup yields CDR1 SGHTA and CDR2 FQGTGA. Trimming took 3 bases from V and 6 from J; bases not matched to a gene: 4. The CDR3 sequence is 13 residues long.

The chain combines TRBV19 with TRBJ2-4; perhaps TRBD1 as D (7 bases). Looked up from germline, CDR1 is LNHDA and CDR2 is SQIVND (reference sequence). V lost 7 bases to trimming and J lost 0 bases, with 25 bases between them. The CDR3 contains 19 residues. The CDR3 DNA sequence: TGTGCCAGTAACCTCCCTCAGGGGGTCCGCGGGGTAGCCAAAAACATTCAGTACTTC. Translating it yields CASNLPQGVRGVAKNIQYF.

The chain has TRBV6-5 and TRBJ2-1; TRBD2 aligns across 8 bases. The trim removed 2 bases at V and 6 bases at J, leaving 3 bases unmatched. The germline gives CDR1 MNHEY, CDR2 SVGAGI. The CDR3 extends over 14 amino acids. CDR3 DNA: TGTGCCAGCAGTTACCTAACTAGCGGCAATGAGCAGTTCTTC. Its translation is CASSYLTSGNEQFF.

This clone was recorded once. This chain joins TRBV18 and TRBJ1-1, with a tentative D call TRBD1 (5 bases). CDR1 is KGHSH, CDR2 LQKENI, per germline. This CDR3 has 18 amino acids. V gave up 5 bases and J gave up 2 bases, with 24 bases separating them. The CDR3 DNA reads TGTGCCAGCTCATCAAACGGGGGGGTCCCTCCATTTAACACTGAAGCTTTCTTT. Its translation: CASSSNGGVPPFNTEAFF.

The gene calls are TRBV12-5 and TRBJ2-5, with 9 bases aligning to TRBD2. Trimming removed 2 bases from V and 2 bases from J; junction bases left unmatched: 3. The CDR3 loop spans 15 amino acids. Per germline, CDR1 LGHNT and CDR2 FRNRAP. The CDR3 DNA follows: TGTGCTAGTGGTTTGCCTAGCGGGACACAAGAGACCCAGTACTTC. Amino acid sequence: CASGLPSGTQETQYF.